This is a list of T cell receptor beta chains from one sample in a study of T cells in Graves' hyperthyroidism and ophthalmopathy. Using its own MiXCR run on the multiplex PCR reads, TCRdb lists one record per CDR3 protein. The profile shows about 300,000 distinct CDR3 sequences, about 19% of them singletons. Material: blood. These receptor sequences come from a man aged 45-65 years with Graves' ophthalmopathy. Both conserved end residues are part of each CDR3. A D gene is named only where the DNA matches it firmly. Clone sizes are given selectively: once, few, many, or a class where the clone is expanded.

size	D	V	J	DNA	CDR3
.	.	TRBV9	TRBJ2-3	TGTGCCAGCAGCGTAGACGGCTTCTCCACAGATACGCAGTATTTT	CASSVDGFSTDTQYF
.	.	TRBV4-1	TRBJ2-5	TGCGCCAGCAGCCTGGCATCCCAAGAGACCCAGTACTTC	CASSLASQETQYF
.	.	TRBV20-1	TRBJ2-1	TGCAGTGCTAGACAGACGGACCTCTGGTTCTTC	CSARQTDLWFF
many	TRBD1	TRBV5-4	TRBJ2-7	TGTGCCAGCAGCTTGTACGGGACAGGGACCCGTGAGCAGTACTTC	CASSLYGTGTREQYF
.	.	TRBV6-1	TRBJ1-5	TGTGCCAGCAGTGAATTTACAGGTGATCGCAATCAGCCCCAGCATTTT	CASSEFTGDRNQPQHF
few	TRBD1	TRBV7-2	TRBJ1-5	TGTGCCAGCGGACAGGGAAGCAATCAGCCCCAGCATTTT	CASGQGSNQPQHF
.	.	TRBV9	TRBJ2-2	TGTGCCAGCGCAGCATCGGGGGTCACCGGGGAGCTGTTTTTT	CASAASGVTGELFF
many	TRBD2	TRBV28	TRBJ2-7	TGTGCCAGCGCCGGGACTAGCGGAAGCTACTACGAGCAGTACTTC	CASAGTSGSYYEQYF
few	.	TRBV7-3	TRBJ1-1	TGTGCCAGCAGCCTTCCGGGTACTGAAGCTTTCTTT	CASSLPGTEAFF
.	TRBD2	TRBV7-8	TRBJ2-1	TGTGCCAGCAGCTTGCTAGCGGGATCTCTATACAATGAGCAGTTCTTC	CASSLLAGSLYNEQFF
few	.	TRBV19	TRBJ2-1	TGTGCCAGTACCTCCCCCGGGTGGAACCGGGGGCGTGAGCAGTTCTTC	CASTSPGWNRGREQFF
few	TRBD2	TRBV5-5	TRBJ2-1	TGTGCCAGCAGCTTGGGGGACTACTATGAGCAGTTCTTC	CASSLGDYYEQFF
few	.	TRBV27	TRBJ2-7	TGTGCCAGCAGTCCTCTCGGTCACGAGCAGTACTTC	CASSPLGHEQYF
many	.	TRBV2	TRBJ1-5	TGTGCCAGCAGTGAAGGGGGACGCCGAAAGAATCAGCCCCAGCATTTT	CASSEGGRRKNQPQHF
few	.	TRBV18	TRBJ1-4	TGTGCCAGCTCACCAAGGGCTAATGAAAAACTGTTTTTT	CASSPRANEKLFF
.	.	TRBV10-3	TRBJ1-1	TGTGCCATCAGTGAGTCGCTAAGAAACACTGAGAACACTGAAGCTTTCTTT	CAISESLRNTENTEAFF
.	TRBD2	TRBV5-6	TRBJ2-3	TGTGCCAGCAGCTTGGTTCGGTTAGCGGGGCCAAACACAGATACGCAGTATTTT	CASSLVRLAGPNTDTQYF
few	TRBD2	TRBV11-2	TRBJ2-2	TGTGCCAGCAGCTCTTTAGCGGGTCGGAACACCGGGGAGCTGTTTTTT	CASSSLAGRNTGELFF
.	.	TRBV6-1	TRBJ1-5	TGTGCCAGCAGCCCCCCCTCGGTGGGGTCCCAGCCCCAGCATTTT	CASSPPSVGSQPQHF
.	TRBD1	TRBV10-2	TRBJ1-2	TGCGCCACCACAGGACAGGGCAATGGCTACACCTTC	CATTGQGNGYTF
.	TRBD2	TRBV30	TRBJ2-2	TGTGCCTGGAGCCCCGGGCTAGCGGGAGTGAGGACCGGGGAGCTGTTTTTT	CAWSPGLAGVRTGELFF
few	.	TRBV5-1	TRBJ2-1	TGCGCCAGCAGCGATATACAGGGAAATGAGCAGTTCTTC	CASSDIQGNEQFF
many	.	TRBV6-1	TRBJ1-1	TGTGCCAGCGGGCGGCAGGATACTGAAGCTTTCTTT	CASGRQDTEAFF
.	TRBD2	TRBV13	TRBJ2-7	TGTGCCAGCAGCTCCCGGGGGGGAGCGGGAGGACCTTACGAGCAGTACTTC	CASSSRGGAGGPYEQYF
.	.	TRBV6-1	TRBJ2-1	TGTGCCAGCAGTCCCCTGTGGGAAGCCACCCCCTACAATGAGCAGTTCTTC	CASSPLWEATPYNEQFF
many	.	TRBV20-1	TRBJ2-7	TGCAGTGCCGAAGGGAGTGGCTACGAGCAGTACTTC	CSAEGSGYEQYF
many	TRBD2	TRBV28	TRBJ2-7	TGTGCCAGCAGTCCCCCAACTAGCGCTGGAGCGCAGTACTTC	CASSPPTSAGAQYF
many	.	TRBV11-2	TRBJ2-1	TGTGCCAGCAGCTATAGCCGGAGAATGGTTGAGCAGTTCTTC	CASSYSRRMVEQFF
few	.	TRBV28	TRBJ1-2	TGTGCCAGCAGTTCTGGGCCCTATGGCTACACCTTC	CASSSGPYGYTF
.	TRBD2	TRBV7-3	TRBJ2-5	TGTGCTAGCAGCTTATCTGCGGGACTAGCGGGGGAGGAGACCCAGTACTTC	CASSLSAGLAGEETQYF
.	TRBD2	TRBV5-5	TRBJ2-3	TGTGCCAGCAGCCGTCAGGGACTAGCGGTGGTGGATACGCAGTATTTT	CASSRQGLAVVDTQYF
few	TRBD2	TRBV7-2	TRBJ2-3	TGTGCCAGCAGCTTAGGACGTCTAGCGGGAGCAGATACGCAGTATTTT	CASSLGRLAGADTQYF
.	TRBD2	TRBV7-2	TRBJ2-1	TGTGCCAGCAGCGAACAGGGACTAGCGAACAATGAGCAGTTCTTC	CASSEQGLANNEQFF
many	.	TRBV10-2	TRBJ2-2	TGCGCCACCCGGGACCGGAACACCGGGGAGCTGTTTTTT	CATRDRNTGELFF
.	.	TRBV28	TRBJ2-3	TGTGCCAGCAGTTTCGGGAGTGGGAATACGCAGTATTTT	CASSFGSGNTQYF
.	.	TRBV7-9	TRBJ1-2	TGTGCCAGCAGCCGGGACCTCTCTAGGGGGTCTGGCTACACCTTC	CASSRDLSRGSGYTF
many	TRBD1	TRBV30	TRBJ2-7	TGTGCCTGTGTCTCGGGGGACAGGGGCCTCTACGAGCAGTACTTC	CACVSGDRGLYEQYF
.	TRBD1	TRBV15	TRBJ2-7	TGTGCCACCAGCAGAGCCTTGACAGGGGGATCCTACGAGCAGTACTTC	CATSRALTGGSYEQYF
.	.	TRBV10-2	TRBJ2-5	TGCGCCAGCACGGATCGTAATGTGGAAGAGACCCAGTACTTC	CASTDRNVEETQYF
few	.	TRBV14	TRBJ1-2	TGTGCCAGCAGCCAAGTGAGGGCAGGGGCCAACTATGGCTACACCTTC	CASSQVRAGANYGYTF
.	TRBD1	TRBV7-2	TRBJ2-2	TGTGCCAGCAGCATCGGGGGGACAGGGGGAATCGGGGAGCTGTTTTTT	CASSIGGTGGIGELFF
few	TRBD2	TRBV10-2	TRBJ2-7	TGCGCCAGCCAGTCTGGACTAGCGGACAGTCCCTACGAGCAGTACTTC	CASQSGLADSPYEQYF
.	.	TRBV6-1	TRBJ1-1	TGTGCCAGCAGTCCCCGGGGTAACACTGAAGCTTTCTTT	CASSPRGNTEAFF
many	TRBD1	TRBV5-1	TRBJ1-1	TGCGCCAGCAGCGACAGGGGAGACACTGAAGCTTTCTTT	CASSDRGDTEAFF
many	.	TRBV20-1	TRBJ1-1	TGCAGTGCTCCCGGGACCGCACGTGAAGCTTTCTTT	CSAPGTAREAFF
many	.	TRBV24-1	TRBJ1-5	TGTGCCACCAGTGCCCCGACAGGAGCGAGCGATCAGCCCCAGCATTTT	CATSAPTGASDQPQHF
few	.	TRBV14	TRBJ1-5	TGTGCCAGCAGCCAAGATAGTGGCTATCAGCCCCAGCATTTT	CASSQDSGYQPQHF
few	TRBD2	TRBV24-1	TRBJ2-3	TGTGCCACCAGTGACACCGGGACTAGCGGGAGATCAGATACGCAGTATTTT	CATSDTGTSGRSDTQYF
many	TRBD1	TRBV28	TRBJ1-1	TGTGCCAGCAGTGGATTTTGGCGGGACAGAAGGATTGAAGCTTTCTTT	CASSGFWRDRRIEAFF
once	.	TRBV20-1	TRBJ1-2	TGCAGTGCTTCAACAGGCTTCCCTAACTATGGCTACACCTTC	CSASTGFPNYGYTF
.	.	TRBV19	TRBJ1-3	TGTGCCAGTAATTTTGGGCAGTTTTACTCTGGAAACACCATATATTTT	CASNFGQFYSGNTIYF